This section outlines one T cell receptor (beta chain) sequence together with its context. The sample originates from a study of cytomegalovirus exposure and HLA in healthy donors. Researchers ran the PCR with 60 Vbeta and 13 Jbeta primers. This table comes from immunoSEQ multiplex PCR, and its TCRdb copy is limited to in-frame clones, with some not included. The profile shows more than 110,000 clones, 80% of them singletons. Germline V gene data show CDR1 as LGHNA and CDR2 as YSLEER. This CDR3 contains 17 residues. With 1 base removed from V and 4 bases from J, the gap between germline ends came to 18 bases.

The sample was PBMCs. This sequence joins TRBV4-3 and TRBJ2-3; TRBD2 is a possible D gene (5 bases). The clonotype was recovered from a male donor in good health and CMV-seronegative. CDR3 amino acids: CASSQADLLGRSDTQYF. CDR3 DNA: TGCGCCAGCAGCCAAGCGGACTTGTTGGGTCGGTCAGATACGCAGTATTTT.